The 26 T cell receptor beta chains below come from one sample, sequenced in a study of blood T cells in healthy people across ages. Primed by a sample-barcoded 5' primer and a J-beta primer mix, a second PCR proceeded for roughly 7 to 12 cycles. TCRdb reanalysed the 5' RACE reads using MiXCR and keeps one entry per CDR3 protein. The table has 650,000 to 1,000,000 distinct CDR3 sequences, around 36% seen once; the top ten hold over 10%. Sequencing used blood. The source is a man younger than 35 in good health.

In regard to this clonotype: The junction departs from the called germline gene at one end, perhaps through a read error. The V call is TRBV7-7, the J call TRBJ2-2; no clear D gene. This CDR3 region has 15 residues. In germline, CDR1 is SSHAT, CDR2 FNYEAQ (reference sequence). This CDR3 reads CASSRDIEAAGELFF. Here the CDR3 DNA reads TGTGCTAGCAGCCGCGACATTGAGGCTGCCGGGGAGCTGTTTTTT.

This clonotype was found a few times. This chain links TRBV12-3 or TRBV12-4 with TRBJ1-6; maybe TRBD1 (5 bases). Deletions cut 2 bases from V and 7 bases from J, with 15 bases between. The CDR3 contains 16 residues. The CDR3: CASSLSGGRQNSPLHF. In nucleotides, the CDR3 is TGTGCCAGCAGTTTATCCGGGGGACGCCAAAATTCACCCCTCCACTTT.

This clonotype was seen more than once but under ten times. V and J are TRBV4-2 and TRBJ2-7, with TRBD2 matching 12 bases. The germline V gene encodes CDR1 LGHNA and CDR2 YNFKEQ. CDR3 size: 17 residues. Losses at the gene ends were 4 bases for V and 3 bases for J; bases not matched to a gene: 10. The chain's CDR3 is CASSPSRGLAGHYEQYF. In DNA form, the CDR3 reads TGTGCCAGCAGCCCGTCTCGCGGACTAGCGGGACACTACGAGCAGTACTTC.

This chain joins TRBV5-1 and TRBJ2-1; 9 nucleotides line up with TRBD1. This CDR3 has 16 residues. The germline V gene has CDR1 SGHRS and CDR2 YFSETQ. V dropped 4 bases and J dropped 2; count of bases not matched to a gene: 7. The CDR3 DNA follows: TGCGCCAGCAGCCAGCGGGGACAGGGAACCTACAATGAGCAGTTCTTC. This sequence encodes CASSQRGQGTYNEQFF.

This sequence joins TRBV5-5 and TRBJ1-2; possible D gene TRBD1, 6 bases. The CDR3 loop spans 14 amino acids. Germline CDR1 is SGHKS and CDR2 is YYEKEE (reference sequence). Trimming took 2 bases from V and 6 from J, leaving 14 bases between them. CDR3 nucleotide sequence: TGTGCCAGCAGCTTTAATGCGGGACACAATGGCTACACCTTC. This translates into CASSFNAGHNGYTF.

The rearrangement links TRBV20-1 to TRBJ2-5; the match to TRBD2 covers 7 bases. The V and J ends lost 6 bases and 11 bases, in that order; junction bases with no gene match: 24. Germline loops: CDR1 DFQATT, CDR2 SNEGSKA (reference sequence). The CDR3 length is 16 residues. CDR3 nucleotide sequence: TGCAGTGCGGGAGGCGGAGGGACTATGGACCCCAATGAGCAGTACTTC. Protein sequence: CSAGGGGTMDPNEQYF.

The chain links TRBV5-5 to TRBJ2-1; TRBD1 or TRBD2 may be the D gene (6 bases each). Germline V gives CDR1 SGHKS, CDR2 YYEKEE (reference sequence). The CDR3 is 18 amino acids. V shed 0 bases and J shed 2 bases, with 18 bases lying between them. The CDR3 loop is CASSLAGGGALAYNEQFF. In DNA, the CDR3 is TGTGCCAGCAGCTTGGCCGGGGGCGGGGCCCTTGCCTACAATGAGCAGTTCTTC.

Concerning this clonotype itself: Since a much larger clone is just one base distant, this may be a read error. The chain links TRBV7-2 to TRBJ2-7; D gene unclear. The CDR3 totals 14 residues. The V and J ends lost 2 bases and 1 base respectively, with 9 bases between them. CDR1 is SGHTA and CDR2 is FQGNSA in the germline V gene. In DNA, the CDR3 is TGTGCCAGCAGCTTAAGCCGATTATCCTACGAGCAGTACTTC. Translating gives CASSLSRLSYEQYF.

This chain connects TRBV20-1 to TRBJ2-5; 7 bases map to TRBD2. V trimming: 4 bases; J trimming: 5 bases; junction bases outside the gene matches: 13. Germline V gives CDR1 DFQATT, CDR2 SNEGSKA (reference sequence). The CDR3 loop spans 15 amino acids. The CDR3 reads CSAIPRERGGETQYF. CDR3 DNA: TGCAGTGCTATTCCCCGGGAGCGGGGAGGGGAGACCCAGTACTTC.

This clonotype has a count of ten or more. CDR3 loop: CASSSGGHQPQHF. CDR3 nucleotide sequence: TGTGCCAGCAGTTCAGGGGGGCATCAGCCCCAGCATTTT. This sequence joins TRBV12-3 or TRBV12-4 and TRBJ1-5, with TRBD1 identical over 7 bases. The junction had 2 bases not matched to a gene; V was cut back by 4 bases and J by 5 bases. CDR3 size: 13 residues.

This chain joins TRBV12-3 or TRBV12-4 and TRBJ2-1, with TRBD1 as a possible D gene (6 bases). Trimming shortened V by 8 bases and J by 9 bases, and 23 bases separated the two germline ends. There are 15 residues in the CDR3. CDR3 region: CASSEVDTGRGEQFF. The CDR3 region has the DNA TGTGCCAGCTCAGAGGTAGATACAGGGCGAGGTGAGCAGTTCTTC.

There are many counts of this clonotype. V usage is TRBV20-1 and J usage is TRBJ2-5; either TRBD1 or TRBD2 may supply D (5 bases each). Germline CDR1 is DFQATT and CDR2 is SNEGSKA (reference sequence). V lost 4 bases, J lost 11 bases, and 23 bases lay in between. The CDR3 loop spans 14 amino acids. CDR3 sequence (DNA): TGCAGTGCTACCCCCCGGGGCTATGGCAATGAGCAGTACTTC. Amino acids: CSATPRGYGNEQYF.

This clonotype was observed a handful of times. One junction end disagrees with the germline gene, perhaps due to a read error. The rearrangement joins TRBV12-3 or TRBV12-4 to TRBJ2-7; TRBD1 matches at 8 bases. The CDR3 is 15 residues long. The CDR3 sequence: CVSSSGDRTTYEQYF. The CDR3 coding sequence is TGTGTCAGCAGTTCGGGGGACAGGACAACCTACGAGCAGTACTTC.

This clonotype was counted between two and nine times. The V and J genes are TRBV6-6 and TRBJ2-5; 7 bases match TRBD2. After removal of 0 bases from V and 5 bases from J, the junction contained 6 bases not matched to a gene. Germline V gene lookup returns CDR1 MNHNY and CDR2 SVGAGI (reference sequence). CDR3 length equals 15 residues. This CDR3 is CASSYSSGNRETQYF. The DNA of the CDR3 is TGTGCCAGCAGTTACTCGAGCGGGAACAGGGAGACCCAGTACTTC.

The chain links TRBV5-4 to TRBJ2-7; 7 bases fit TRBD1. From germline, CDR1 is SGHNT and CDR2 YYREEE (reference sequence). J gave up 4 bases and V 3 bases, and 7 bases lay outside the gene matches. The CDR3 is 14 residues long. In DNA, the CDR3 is TGTGCCAGCAGCTCCTCGACAGGGTTGTACGAGCAGTACTTC. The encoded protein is CASSSSTGLYEQYF.

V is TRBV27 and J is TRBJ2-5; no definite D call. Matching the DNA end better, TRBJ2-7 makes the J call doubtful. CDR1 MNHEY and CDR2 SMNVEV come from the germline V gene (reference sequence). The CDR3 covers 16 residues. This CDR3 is CASSLFGPSLRNEQYF. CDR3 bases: TGTGCCAGCAGTTTATTTGGACCCTCCCTAAGGAACGAGCAGTACTTC.

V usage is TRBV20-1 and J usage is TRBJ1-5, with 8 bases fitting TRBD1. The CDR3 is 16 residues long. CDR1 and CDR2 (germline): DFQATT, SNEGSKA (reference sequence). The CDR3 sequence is CSSVSGGGVGNQPQHF. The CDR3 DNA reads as TGCAGCTCGGTGTCAGGGGGCGGGGTAGGCAATCAGCCCCAGCATTTT.

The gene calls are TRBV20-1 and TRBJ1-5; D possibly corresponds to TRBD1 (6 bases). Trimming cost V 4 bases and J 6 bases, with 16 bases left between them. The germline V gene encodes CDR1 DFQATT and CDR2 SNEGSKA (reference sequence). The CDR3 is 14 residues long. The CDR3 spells CSAMDSVGIQPQHF. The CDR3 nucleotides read TGCAGTGCTATGGACAGTGTGGGAATTCAGCCCCAGCATTTT.

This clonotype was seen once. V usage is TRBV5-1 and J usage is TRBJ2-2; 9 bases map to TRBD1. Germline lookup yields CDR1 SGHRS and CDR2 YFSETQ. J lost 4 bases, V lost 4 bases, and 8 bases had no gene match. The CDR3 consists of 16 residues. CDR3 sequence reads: CASSPTDRGGTGELFF. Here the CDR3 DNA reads TGCGCCAGCAGCCCCACGGACAGGGGCGGCACCGGGGAGCTGTTTTTT.

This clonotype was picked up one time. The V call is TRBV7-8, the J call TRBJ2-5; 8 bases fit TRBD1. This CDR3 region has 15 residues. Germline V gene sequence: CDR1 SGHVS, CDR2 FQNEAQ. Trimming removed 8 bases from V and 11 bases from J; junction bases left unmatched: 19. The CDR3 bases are TGTGCCAGCCAACCTTCCCGGGACAGGAACAATGAGCAGTACTTC. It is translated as CASQPSRDRNNEQYF.

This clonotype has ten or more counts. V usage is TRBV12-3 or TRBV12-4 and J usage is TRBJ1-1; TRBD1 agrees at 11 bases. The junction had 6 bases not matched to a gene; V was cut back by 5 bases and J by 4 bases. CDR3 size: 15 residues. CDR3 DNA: TGTGCCAGCAGTCTAGGACAGGGGGCGACCACTGAAGCTTTCTTT. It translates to CASSLGQGATTEAFF.

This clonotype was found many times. DNA for the CDR3: TGTGCCAGCAGCCCCCGATTTCCCGGTAACGCTAGCACAGATACGCAGTATTTT. It codes for CASSPRFPGNASTDTQYF. The J gene is TRBJ2-3, the V gene TRBV7-9, with D unclear. The CDR3 consists of 18 residues. From germline, CDR1 is SEHNR and CDR2 FQNEAQ (reference sequence). V was trimmed by 5 bases and J by 0 bases, leaving 21 bases between them.

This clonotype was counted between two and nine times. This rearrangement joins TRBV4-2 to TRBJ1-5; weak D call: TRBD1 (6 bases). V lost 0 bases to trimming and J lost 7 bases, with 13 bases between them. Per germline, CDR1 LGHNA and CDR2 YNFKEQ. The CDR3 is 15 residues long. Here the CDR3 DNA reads TGTGCCAGCAGCCAAGATTGGGGGGCGAGGCAGCCCCAGCATTTT. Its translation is CASSQDWGARQPQHF.

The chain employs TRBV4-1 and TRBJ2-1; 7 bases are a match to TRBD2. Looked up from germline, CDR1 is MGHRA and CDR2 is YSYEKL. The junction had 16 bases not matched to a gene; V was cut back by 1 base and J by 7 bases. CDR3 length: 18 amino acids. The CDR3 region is CASSQVLAELKGGNEQFF. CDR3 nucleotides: TGCGCCAGCAGCCAAGTCCTAGCGGAGCTCAAGGGTGGAAATGAGCAGTTCTTC.

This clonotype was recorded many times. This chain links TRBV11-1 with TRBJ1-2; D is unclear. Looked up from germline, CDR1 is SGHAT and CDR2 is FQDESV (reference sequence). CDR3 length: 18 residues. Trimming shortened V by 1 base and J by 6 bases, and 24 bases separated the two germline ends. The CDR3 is CASSLGAGASGSWDGYTF. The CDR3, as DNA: TGTGCCAGCAGCTTAGGGGCCGGAGCATCGGGTTCATGGGATGGCTACACCTTC.

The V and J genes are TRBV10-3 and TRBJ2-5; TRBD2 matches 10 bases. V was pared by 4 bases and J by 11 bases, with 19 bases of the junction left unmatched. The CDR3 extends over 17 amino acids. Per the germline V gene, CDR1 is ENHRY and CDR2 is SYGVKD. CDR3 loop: CAISAPPQASGGGEQYF. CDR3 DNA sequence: TGTGCCATCAGTGCCCCCCCGCAGGCTAGCGGGGGTGGGGAGCAGTACTTC.